This is a list of T cell receptor beta chains from one sample in a study of T cells in Graves' hyperthyroidism and ophthalmopathy. TCRdb reprocessed the multiplex PCR reads via MiXCR and lists one record per CDR3 protein. The sample has hundreds of thousands of distinct CDR3 sequences; over 12% are singletons. Sequencing used blood. The receptors shown here come from a young man with Graves' ophthalmopathy. Each CDR3 is given with its conserved first and last residue. The D gene is left open where the match is weak. The size field is filled for only some rows; it gives once, few, many or a size class.

j_call,d_call,clone_size,cdr3_length,v_call,cdr3_aa,cdr3_nt
TRBJ2-2,-,many,15,TRBV3-1,CASSQVSGNTGELFF,TGTGCCAGCAGCCAAGTTTCAGGGAACACCGGGGAGCTGTTTTTT
TRBJ2-5,TRBD1,many,17,TRBV5-1,CASSLASWTGLQETQYF,TGCGCCAGCAGCTTGGCGAGTTGGACAGGGCTTCAGGAGACCCAGTACTTC
TRBJ1-4,-,-,13,TRBV29-1,CSAMGHGNEKLFF,TGCAGCGCAATGGGACACGGTAATGAAAAACTGTTTTTT
TRBJ2-4,-,many,14,TRBV7-2,CASSAFVRGDIQYF,TGTGCCAGCAGCGCCTTTGTCAGGGGTGACATTCAGTACTTC
TRBJ2-7,-,many,11,TRBV5-8,CASSFTLEQYF,TGTGCCAGCAGCTTTACTCTCGAGCAGTACTTC
TRBJ2-7,-,many,12,TRBV29-1,CSVWAGGYEQYF,TGCAGCGTGTGGGCAGGGGGGTACGAGCAGTACTTC
TRBJ2-7,TRBD1,many,14,TRBV3-1,CASSGTGLTYEQYF,TGTGCCAGCAGCGGGACAGGGCTGACCTACGAGCAGTACTTC
TRBJ2-7,TRBD1,many,13,TRBV12-5,CASGTGTLYEQYF,TGTGCTAGTGGGACAGGGACCTTATACGAGCAGTACTTC
TRBJ1-2,TRBD1,-,13,TRBV29-1,CSVVPGGHYGYTF,TGCAGCGTTGTCCCAGGGGGGCACTATGGCTACACCTTC
TRBJ2-3,TRBD1,many,15,TRBV5-1,CASSLYRGLGDTQYF,TGCGCCAGCAGCTTATACAGGGGGCTTGGAGATACGCAGTATTTT
TRBJ1-4,-,many,14,TRBV7-9,CASSLVDIDEKLFF,TGTGCCAGCAGCTTAGTAGACATCGATGAAAAACTGTTTTTT
TRBJ2-1,TRBD2,few,14,TRBV29-1,CSVTAGLVYNEQFF,TGCAGCGTTACCGCGGGACTAGTCTACAATGAGCAGTTCTTC
TRBJ1-1,-,many,16,TRBV5-1,CASSLASGALNTEAFF,TGCGCCAGCAGCTTGGCCAGCGGCGCCTTGAACACTGAAGCTTTCTTT
TRBJ2-7,TRBD2,-,13,TRBV19,CASSPSGRGEQYF,TGTGCCAGTAGTCCTAGCGGGAGGGGCGAGCAGTACTTC
TRBJ2-5,-,many,13,TRBV12-3/TRBV12-4,CASSPQVQETQYF,TGTGCCAGCAGTCCGCAAGTGCAAGAGACCCAGTACTTC
TRBJ2-2,-,few,11,TRBV19,CASSIPGELFF,TGTGCCAGTAGTATCCCCGGGGAGCTGTTTTTT
TRBJ2-2,-,many,15,TRBV2,CASSGQGGNTGELFF,TGTGCCAGCAGTGGACAGGGAGGGAACACCGGGGAGCTGTTTTTT
TRBJ1-2,-,many,16,TRBV3-1,CASSQETGLGNYGYTF,TGTGCCAGCAGCCAGGAAACAGGTCTAGGGAACTATGGCTACACCTTC
TRBJ2-5,TRBD2,many,14,TRBV12-3/TRBV12-4,CASSFGGEGETQYF,TGTGCCAGCAGTTTTGGAGGGGAGGGAGAGACCCAGTACTTC
TRBJ1-1,-,-,16,TRBV10-3,CAISESSGGMNTEASF,TGTGCCATCAGTGAGTCATCTGGAGGGATGAACACTGAAGCTTCCTTT
TRBJ1-6,TRBD1,many,15,TRBV13,CASSPSGGHNSPLHF,TGTGCCAGCAGCCCCTCAGGGGGCCATAATTCACCCCTCCACTTT
TRBJ2-5,-,-,14,TRBV20-1,CSARGPGHQETQYF,TGCAGTGCTAGAGGGCCGGGACATCAAGAGACCCAGTACTTC
TRBJ2-2,TRBD1,-,16,TRBV11-2,CASSTIIQGASGELFF,TGTGCCAGCAGCACAATTATACAGGGGGCCTCCGGGGAGCTGTTTTTT
TRBJ2-7,-,many,14,TRBV2,CASRKWTANYEQYF,TGTGCCAGCAGAAAATGGACAGCCAATTACGAGCAGTACTTC
TRBJ2-1,TRBD2,-,15,TRBV19,CASIATSGSDNEQFF,TGTGCCAGTATCGCAACTAGCGGGAGCGACAATGAGCAGTTCTTC
TRBJ1-5,TRBD1,-,17,TRBV19,CASSIPQTGDWLQPQHF,TGTGCCAGTAGTATCCCTCAGACAGGGGATTGGCTACAGCCCCAGCATTTT
TRBJ1-2,TRBD1,many,12,TRBV20-1,CSAWTGVDGYTF,TGCAGTGCTTGGACAGGGGTCGATGGCTACACCTTC
TRBJ2-7,-,many,13,TRBV12-3/TRBV12-4,CASSSRQVYEQYF,TGTGCCAGCAGTAGCCGACAGGTTTACGAGCAGTACTTC
TRBJ2-5,-,-,15,TRBV7-9,CASSGGWGHQETQYF,TGTGCCAGCAGCGGGGGCTGGGGCCACCAAGAGACCCAGTACTTC
TRBJ2-3,-,few,12,TRBV29-1,CSVAHGTDTQYF,TGCAGCGTTGCACATGGCACAGATACGCAGTATTTT
TRBJ2-5,-,few,16,TRBV18,CASSPQKREYQETQYF,TGTGCCAGCTCACCTCAGAAGAGGGAGTACCAAGAGACCCAGTACTTC
TRBJ2-7,-,-,14,TRBV7-9,CASSSERQPYEQYF,TGTGCCAGCAGCTCAGAGAGACAACCCTACGAGCAGTACTTC
TRBJ2-1,-,many,17,TRBV5-6,CASSPGGWRSSYNEQFF,TGTGCCAGCAGCCCCGGTGGGTGGAGATCCTCCTACAATGAGCAGTTCTTC
TRBJ1-1,-,many,13,TRBV15,CATSRRVDTEAFF,TGTGCCACCAGCAGAAGAGTTGACACTGAAGCTTTCTTT
TRBJ1-2,TRBD1,-,13,TRBV12-3/TRBV12-4,CASIRDRGKGYTF,TGTGCCAGCATCCGGGACAGGGGTAAAGGCTACACCTTC
TRBJ2-4,TRBD1,-,17,TRBV4-3,CASGLPGQSYPKNIQYF,TGCGCCAGCGGCCTGCCGGGACAGAGTTATCCCAAAAACATTCAGTACTTC
TRBJ1-5,-,many,12,TRBV10-3,CAISELSQPQHF,TGTGCCATCAGTGAGCTCAGTCAGCCCCAGCATTTT
TRBJ1-5,-,few,13,TRBV7-9,CASSLGLEWPQHF,TGTGCCAGCAGCTTGGGACTTGAATGGCCCCAGCATTTT
TRBJ2-7,-,-,14,TRBV4-1,CASSQSRDRYEQYF,TGCGCCAGCAGCCAATCCCGGGACCGCTACGAGCAGTACTTC
TRBJ1-2,-,many,14,TRBV3-1,CASSQGVGGDGYTF,TGTGCCAGCAGCCAAGGGGTGGGGGGCGATGGCTACACCTTC
TRBJ2-7,-,many,10,TRBV2,CASSGATQYF,TGTGCCAGCAGTGGTGCAACGCAGTACTTC
TRBJ2-7,TRBD2,-,15,TRBV12-3/TRBV12-4,CASSLGLAGIYGQYF,TGTGCCAGCAGTTTAGGGTTAGCGGGGATCTACGGGCAGTACTTC
TRBJ1-5,-,few,14,TRBV24-1,CATSDLAGNQPQHF,TGTGCCACCAGTGATTTGGCGGGCAATCAGCCCCAGCATTTT